The clone carrying this TCR beta chain was counted a single time. Germline and junction disagree at one end, which may indicate a read error. Germline V gene data show CDR1 as MGHDK and CDR2 as SYGVNS. The CDR3 is 15 residues long. This sample stems from a study of Graves' ophthalmopathy and Graves' hyperthyroidism. The study amplified TCR beta CDR3 regions using RNA transcripts. HTBI-primed first-round RT-PCR preceded second-round multiplex PCR. Each CDR3 protein gets one entry after TCRdb re-called the multiplex PCR reads with MiXCR. The sample has 650,000 to 900,000 distinct CDR3 sequences, roughly 40% seen once.

The chain employs TRBV25-1 and TRBJ2-2; D is undetermined. The sequence was collected from an adult man with Graves' ophthalmopathy. The sequencing sample was made of peripheral blood. CDR3 sequence: CAGSAPLRGTGELFF. The CDR3 DNA reads as TGTGCCGGCAGTGCTCCCCTCCGCGGCACCGGGGAGCTGTTTTTT.